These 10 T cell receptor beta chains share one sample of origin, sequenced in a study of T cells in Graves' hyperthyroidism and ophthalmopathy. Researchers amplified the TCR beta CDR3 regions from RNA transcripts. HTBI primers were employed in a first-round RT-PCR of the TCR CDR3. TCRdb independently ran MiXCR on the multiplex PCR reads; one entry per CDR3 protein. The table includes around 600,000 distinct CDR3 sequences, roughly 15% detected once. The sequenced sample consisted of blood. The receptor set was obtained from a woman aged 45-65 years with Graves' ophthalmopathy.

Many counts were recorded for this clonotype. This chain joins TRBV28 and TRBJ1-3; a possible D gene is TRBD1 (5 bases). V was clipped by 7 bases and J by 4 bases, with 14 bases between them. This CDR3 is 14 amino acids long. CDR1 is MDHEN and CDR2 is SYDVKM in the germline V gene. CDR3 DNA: TGTGCCAGCACCCCCGGGACGTTCGGAAACACCATATATTTT. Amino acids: CASTPGTFGNTIYF.

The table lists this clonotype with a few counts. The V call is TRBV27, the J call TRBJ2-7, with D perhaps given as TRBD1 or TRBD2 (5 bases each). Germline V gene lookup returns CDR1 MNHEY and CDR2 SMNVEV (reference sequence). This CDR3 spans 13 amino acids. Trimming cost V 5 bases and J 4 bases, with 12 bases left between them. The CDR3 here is CASSTGLQYEQYF. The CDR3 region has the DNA TGTGCCAGCAGTACGGGGCTGCAATACGAGCAGTACTTC.

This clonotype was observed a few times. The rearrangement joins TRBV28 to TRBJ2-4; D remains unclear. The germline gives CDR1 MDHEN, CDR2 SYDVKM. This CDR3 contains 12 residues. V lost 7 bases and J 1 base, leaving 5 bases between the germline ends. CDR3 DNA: TGTGCCAGCAATTCGGCCAAAAACATTCAGTACTTC. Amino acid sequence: CASNSAKNIQYF.

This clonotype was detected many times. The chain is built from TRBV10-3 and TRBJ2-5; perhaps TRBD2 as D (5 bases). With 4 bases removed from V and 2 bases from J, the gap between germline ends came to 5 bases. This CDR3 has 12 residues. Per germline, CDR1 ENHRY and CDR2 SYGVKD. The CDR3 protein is CAISGRQETQYF. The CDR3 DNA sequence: TGTGCCATCAGTGGGAGGCAAGAGACCCAGTACTTC.

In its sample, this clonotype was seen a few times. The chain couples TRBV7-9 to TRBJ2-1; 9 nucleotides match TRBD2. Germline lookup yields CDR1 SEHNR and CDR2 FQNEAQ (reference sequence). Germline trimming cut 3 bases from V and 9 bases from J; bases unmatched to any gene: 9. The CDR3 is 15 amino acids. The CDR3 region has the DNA TGTGCCAGCAGCTTTTGGGCTAGCGGGATCAGTGAGCAGTTCTTC. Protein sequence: CASSFWASGISEQFF.

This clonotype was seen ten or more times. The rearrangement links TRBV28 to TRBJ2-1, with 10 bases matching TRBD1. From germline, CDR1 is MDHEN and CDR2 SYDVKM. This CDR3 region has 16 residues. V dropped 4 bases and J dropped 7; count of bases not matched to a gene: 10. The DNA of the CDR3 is TGTGCCAGCAGTTCGGGGGTCCGGACAGGGGGGAATGAGCAGTTCTTC. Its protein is CASSSGVRTGGNEQFF.

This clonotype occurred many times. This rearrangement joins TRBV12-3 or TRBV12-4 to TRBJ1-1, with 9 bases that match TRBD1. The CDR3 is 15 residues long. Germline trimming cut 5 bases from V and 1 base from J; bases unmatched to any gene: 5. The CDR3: CASSPTTGGNTEAFF. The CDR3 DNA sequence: TGTGCCAGCAGTCCCACGACAGGGGGGAACACTGAAGCTTTCTTT.

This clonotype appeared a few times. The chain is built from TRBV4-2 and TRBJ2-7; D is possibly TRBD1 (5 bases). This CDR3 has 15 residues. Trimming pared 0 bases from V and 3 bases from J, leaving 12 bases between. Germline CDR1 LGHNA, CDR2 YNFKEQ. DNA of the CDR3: TGTGCCAGCAGCCAAGACCCAGGGATAATCTACGAGCAGTACTTC. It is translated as CASSQDPGIIYEQYF.

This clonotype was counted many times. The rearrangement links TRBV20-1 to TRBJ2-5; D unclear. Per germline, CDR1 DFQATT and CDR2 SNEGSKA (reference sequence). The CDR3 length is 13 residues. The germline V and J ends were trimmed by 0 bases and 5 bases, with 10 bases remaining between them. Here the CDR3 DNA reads TGCAGTGCTAGAGATCTGCTAGGCGAGACCCAGTACTTC. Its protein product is CSARDLLGETQYF.

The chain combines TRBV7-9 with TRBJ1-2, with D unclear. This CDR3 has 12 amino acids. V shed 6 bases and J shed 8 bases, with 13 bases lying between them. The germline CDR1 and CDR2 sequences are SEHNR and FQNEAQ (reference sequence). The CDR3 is CASRFDRGGYTF. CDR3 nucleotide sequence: TGTGCCAGCAGATTTGACCGCGGAGGCTACACCTTC.